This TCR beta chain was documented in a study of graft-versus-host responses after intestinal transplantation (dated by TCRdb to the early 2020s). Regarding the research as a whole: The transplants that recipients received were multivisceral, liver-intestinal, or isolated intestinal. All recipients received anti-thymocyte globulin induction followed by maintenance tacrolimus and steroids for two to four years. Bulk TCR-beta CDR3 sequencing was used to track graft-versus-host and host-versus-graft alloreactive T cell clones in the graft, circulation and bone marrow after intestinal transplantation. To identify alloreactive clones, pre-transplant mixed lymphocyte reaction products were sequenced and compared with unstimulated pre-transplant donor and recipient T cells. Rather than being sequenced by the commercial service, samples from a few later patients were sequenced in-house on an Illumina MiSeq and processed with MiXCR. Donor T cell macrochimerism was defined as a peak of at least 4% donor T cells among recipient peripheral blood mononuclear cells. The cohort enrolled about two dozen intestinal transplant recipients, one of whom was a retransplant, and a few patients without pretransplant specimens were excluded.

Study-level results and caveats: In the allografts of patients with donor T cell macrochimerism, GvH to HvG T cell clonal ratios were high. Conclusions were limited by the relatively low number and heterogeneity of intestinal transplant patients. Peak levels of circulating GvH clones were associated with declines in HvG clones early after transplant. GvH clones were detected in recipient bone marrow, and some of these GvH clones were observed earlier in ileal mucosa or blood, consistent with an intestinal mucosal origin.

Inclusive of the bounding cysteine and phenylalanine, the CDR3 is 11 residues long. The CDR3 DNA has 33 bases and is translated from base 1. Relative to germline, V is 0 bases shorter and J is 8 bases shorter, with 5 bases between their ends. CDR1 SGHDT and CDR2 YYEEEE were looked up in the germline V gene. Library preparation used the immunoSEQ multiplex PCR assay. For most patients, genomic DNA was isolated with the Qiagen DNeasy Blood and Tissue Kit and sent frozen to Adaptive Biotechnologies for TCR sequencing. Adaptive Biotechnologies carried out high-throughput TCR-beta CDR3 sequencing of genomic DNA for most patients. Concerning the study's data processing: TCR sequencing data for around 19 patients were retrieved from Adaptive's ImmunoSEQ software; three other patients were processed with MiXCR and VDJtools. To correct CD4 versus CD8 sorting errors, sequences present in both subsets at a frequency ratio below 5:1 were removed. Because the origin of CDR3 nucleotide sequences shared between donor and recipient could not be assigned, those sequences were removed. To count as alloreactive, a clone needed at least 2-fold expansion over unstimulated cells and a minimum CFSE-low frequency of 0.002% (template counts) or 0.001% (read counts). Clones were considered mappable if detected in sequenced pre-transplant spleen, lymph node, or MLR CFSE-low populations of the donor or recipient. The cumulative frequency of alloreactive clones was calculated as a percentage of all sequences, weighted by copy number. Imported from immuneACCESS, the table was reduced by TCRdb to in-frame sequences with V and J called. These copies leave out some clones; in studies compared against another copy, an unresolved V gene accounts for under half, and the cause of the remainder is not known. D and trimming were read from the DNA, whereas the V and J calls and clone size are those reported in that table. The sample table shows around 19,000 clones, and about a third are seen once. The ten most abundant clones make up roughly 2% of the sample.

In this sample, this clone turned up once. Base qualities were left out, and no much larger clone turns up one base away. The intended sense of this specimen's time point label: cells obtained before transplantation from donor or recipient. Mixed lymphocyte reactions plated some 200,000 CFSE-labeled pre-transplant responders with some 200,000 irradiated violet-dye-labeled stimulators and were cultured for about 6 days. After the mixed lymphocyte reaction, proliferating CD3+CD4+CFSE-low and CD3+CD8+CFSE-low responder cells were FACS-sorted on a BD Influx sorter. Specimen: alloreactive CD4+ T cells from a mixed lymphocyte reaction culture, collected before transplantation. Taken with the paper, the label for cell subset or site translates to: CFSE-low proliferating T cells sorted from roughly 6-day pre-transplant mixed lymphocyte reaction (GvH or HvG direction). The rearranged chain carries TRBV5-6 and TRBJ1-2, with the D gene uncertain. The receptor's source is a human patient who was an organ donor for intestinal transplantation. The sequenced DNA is TGTGCCAGCAGCTTGGGAGGCGGCTACACCTTC. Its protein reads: CASSLGGGYTF.